This T cell receptor beta chain originates from a study of beta chain features in type 1 diabetes. This clone turned up a few times. Its antigen remains unidentified. The CDR3 extends over 15 amino acids. CDR1 and CDR2 from the germline V gene are LNHDA and SQIVND (reference sequence). V lost 7 bases to trimming and J lost 1 base; unmatched junction nucleotides: 4. General study findings and limits: In all four CD4+ subsets, TCRB CDR3 length was significantly, moderately reduced in type 1 diabetes.

The authors reverse transcribed all of the isolated RNA, so sequencing captured expressed TCRB transcripts. Sequencing used immunoSEQ multiplex PCR; TCRdb keeps in-frame clones, though not all of them. Of approximately 270,000 clones listed, 14% are singletons. The chain uses TRBV19 and TRBJ2-6; the match to TRBD1 covers 7 bases. The sequenced material came from naive CD4+ T cells from blood. The sequence derives from a man younger than 40 with type 1 diabetes. In nucleotides, the CDR3 is TGTGCCAGTATAGGGGGCGCTTCTGGGGCCAACGTCCTGACTTTC. It translates to CASIGGASGANVLTF.